The 7 T cell receptor beta chains below come from one sample, sequenced in a study of T cell responses to AZD1222 COVID-19 vaccine. Assay used: immunoSEQ multiplex PCR; TCRdb lists only in-frame clones, some missing. The table records 100,000 to 150,000 clones, around 89% of them present only once. The specimen was peripheral blood, collected on day 0 of MenACWY control vaccination. These receptors were obtained from an adult in good health.

This rearrangement joins TRBV12-3 or TRBV12-4 to TRBJ2-5, with 7 positions matching TRBD2. The CDR3 runs to 12 residues. V shed 6 bases, J shed 7 bases, and the junction held 5 bases outside the gene matches. The CDR3 protein is CASRGGRATQYF. Written as DNA, the CDR3 is TGTGCCAGCAGGGGGGGGAGGGCGACCCAGTACTTC.

V gene TRBV11-2 combines with J gene TRBJ1-5; no definite D call. CDR1 is SGHAT, CDR2 FQNNGV, per germline. Trimming took 2 bases from V and 0 from J, leaving 8 bases between them. The CDR3 has 15 residues. In DNA, the CDR3 is TGTGCCAGCAGCTTATCCCCGGGTAGCAATCAGCCCCAGCATTTT. Translation gives CASSLSPGSNQPQHF.

The chain uses TRBV5-4 and TRBJ1-3; no clear D gene. Germline lookup yields CDR1 SGHNT and CDR2 YYREEE (reference sequence). The CDR3 is 15 amino acids. Trimming stripped 0 bases from V and 2 bases from J, with 9 bases between. CDR3 in DNA: TGTGCCAGCAGCTTGGGAGGGTCTGCTGGAAACACCATATATTTT. Amino acids: CASSLGGSAGNTIYF.

This chain uses TRBV19 with TRBJ1-5, with TRBD1 identical over 10 bases. Trimming cost V 6 bases and J 4 bases; bases outside gene matches: 3. The CDR3 runs 14 residues. Germline CDR1 LNHDA, CDR2 SQIVND (reference sequence). In DNA form, the CDR3 reads TGTGCCAGTAGAGGGACAGGGGTTAATCAGCCCCAGCATTTT. Translation gives CASRGTGVNQPQHF. The full variable domain, rest sourced from reference TRBV19 and TRBJ1-5, is DGGITQSPKYLFRKEGQNVTLSCEQNLNHDAMYWYRQDPGQGLRLIYYSQIVNDFQKGDIAEGYSVSREKKESFPLTVTSAQKNPTAFYLCASRGTGVNQPQHFGDGTRLSIL.

This chain links TRBV7-3 with TRBJ1-1; the D is unclear. Trimming took off 5 bases at V and 5 bases at J, with 12 bases between the two ends. This CDR3 spans 13 amino acids. Looked up from germline, CDR1 is SGHTA and CDR2 is FQGTGA. In DNA form, the CDR3 reads TGTGCCAGCAGCCTAGCTCTAGGAACTGAAGCTTTCTTT. Protein sequence: CASSLALGTEAFF.

The chain uses TRBV30 and TRBJ2-7, with TRBD1 matching 10 bases. The CDR3 contains 13 residues. Germline-derived CDR1 and CDR2 are GTSNPN and SVGIG (reference sequence). V trimming: 5 bases; J trimming: 5 bases; junction bases outside the gene matches: 6. The DNA of the CDR3 is TGTGCCTGGGGGACAGGGGTTGCTCACGAGCAGTACTTC. Encoded protein: CAWGTGVAHEQYF.

The chain recombines TRBV6-2 or TRBV6-3 with TRBJ2-3, with a possible D match to TRBD2 (5 bases). The CDR3 runs 15 residues. Germline V gene sequence: CDR1 MNHEY, CDR2 SVGEGT. V was cut by 5 bases and J by 0 bases, with 12 bases left in between. The CDR3 region is CASSSSATSTDTQYF. The CDR3 DNA reads as TGTGCCAGCAGTAGTAGCGCCACGAGCACAGATACGCAGTATTTT.